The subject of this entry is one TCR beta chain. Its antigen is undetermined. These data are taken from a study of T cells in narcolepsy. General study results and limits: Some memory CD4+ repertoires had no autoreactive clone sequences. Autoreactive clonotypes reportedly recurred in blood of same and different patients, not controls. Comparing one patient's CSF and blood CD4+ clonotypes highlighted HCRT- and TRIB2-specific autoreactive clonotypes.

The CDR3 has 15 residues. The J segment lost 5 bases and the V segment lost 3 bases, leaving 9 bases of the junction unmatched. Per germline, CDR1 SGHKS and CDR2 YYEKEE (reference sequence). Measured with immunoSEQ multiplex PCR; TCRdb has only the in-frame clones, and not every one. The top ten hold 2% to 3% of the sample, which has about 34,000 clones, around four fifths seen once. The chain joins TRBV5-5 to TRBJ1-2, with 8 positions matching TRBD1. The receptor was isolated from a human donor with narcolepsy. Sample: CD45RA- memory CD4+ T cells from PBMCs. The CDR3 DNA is TGTGCCAGCAGCTCCTTATCAGGGGGCGGATATGGCTACACCTTC. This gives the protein CASSSLSGGGYGYTF.